The 23 T cell receptor beta chains below were found in one sample sequenced in a study of spatial heterogeneity in lung cancer. Time point in this sample: blood at routine non-recurrence follow-up after resection. TCRdb re-analysed the 5' RACE reads in MiXCR, keeping a single row per CDR3 protein. Seen here are about 23,000 distinct CDR3 sequences, roughly a tenth observed once, and the top ten hold 20% to 25%. The specimen comprised PBMCs, sampled at follow-up. All receptors come from a male donor with early-stage non-small cell lung cancer.

This clonotype was observed a handful of times. The rearrangement uses TRBV7-9 and TRBJ2-4; perhaps D is TRBD1 or TRBD2 (5 bases each). The ends were cut back, 4 bases at V and 3 bases at J, with 16 bases in the middle. Germline assignment: CDR1 SEHNR and CDR2 FQNEAQ (reference sequence). The CDR3 has 16 residues. The CDR3 protein is CASSSPTDGGKNIQYF. In nucleotides, the CDR3 is TGTGCCAGCAGCTCCCCGACAGATGGAGGCAAAAACATTCAGTACTTC.

This clonotype has a handful of counts. The chain employs TRBV3-1 and TRBJ2-5; 13 nucleotides line up with TRBD2. Germline lookup yields CDR1 LGHDT and CDR2 YNNKEL (reference sequence). With 3 bases clipped from V and 2 bases from J, the junction kept 0 bases outside the gene matches. The CDR3 runs to 15 residues. DNA of the CDR3: TGTGCCAGCAGCCAGGGACTAGCGGGGCAAGAGACCCAGTACTTC. Translation: CASSQGLAGQETQYF.

This clonotype has more than one count but fewer than ten. The V call is TRBV4-3, the J call TRBJ1-3, with D possibly TRBD1 on 6 matching bases. The germline V and J ends were trimmed by 1 base and 5 bases, with 21 bases remaining between them. Germline V gene sequence: CDR1 LGHNA, CDR2 YSLEER. The CDR3 has 18 residues. CDR3 residues: CASSQGYGDTVGRNTIYF. As DNA, the CDR3 is TGCGCCAGCAGCCAAGGGTATGGGGACACGGTCGGGAGAAACACCATATATTTT.

This clonotype was observed a handful of times. The chain couples TRBV2 to TRBJ2-2; tentatively, D is TRBD1 (6 bases). V lost 9 bases to trimming and J lost 1 base, with 9 bases between them. CDR3 size: 13 residues. Germline CDR1 and CDR2: SNHLY and FYNNEI. The CDR3 region has the DNA TGTGCCAGTAGACAGGAGAACACCGGGGAGCTGTTTTTT. Its protein is CASRQENTGELFF.

This clonotype was counted ten times or more. The V call is TRBV20-1, the J call TRBJ2-5, with 9 bases fitting TRBD1. This CDR3 has 15 amino acids. The V segment lost 6 bases and the J segment 5 bases; nucleotides outside the gene matches: 13. CDR1 and CDR2 from the germline V gene are DFQATT and SNEGSKA (reference sequence). The CDR3 loop is CSAPPRGQGQETQYF. As DNA, the CDR3 is TGCAGTGCCCCCCCCCGAGGACAGGGGCAGGAGACCCAGTACTTC.

The chain has TRBV7-2 and TRBJ2-5; D not certain. The germline CDR1 and CDR2 sequences are SGHTA and FQGNSA. The CDR3 extends over 14 amino acids. Trimming stripped 0 bases from V and 0 bases from J, with 5 bases between. The chain's CDR3 is CASSLAAYQETQYF. For the CDR3, the DNA is TGTGCCAGCAGCTTAGCGGCGTACCAAGAGACCCAGTACTTC.

This clonotype was observed at least ten times. The chain employs TRBV7-2 and TRBJ2-1; possibly TRBD2 for D (6 bases). The length of the CDR3 is 15 residues. Germline loops: CDR1 SGHTA, CDR2 FQGNSA. Trimming took off 6 bases at V and 0 bases at J, with 12 bases between the two ends. The CDR3 protein is CASSRDFSSYNEQFF. For the CDR3, the DNA is TGTGCCAGCAGTCGGGACTTTAGCTCCTACAATGAGCAGTTCTTC.

The genes are TRBV9 and TRBJ2-5; TRBD2 aligns across 11 bases. Trimming removed 2 bases from V and 2 bases from J; junction bases left unmatched: 2. Germline V CDR1 and CDR2: SGDLS, YYNGEE. The CDR3 is made up of 15 amino acids. The CDR3 DNA reads as TGTGCCAGCAGCGTTAGCGGGGGGGCACAAGAGACCCAGTACTTC. The encoded protein is CASSVSGGAQETQYF.

This clonotype was recorded at least ten times. The rearrangement links TRBV12-3 or TRBV12-4 to TRBJ2-4; D remains unclear. V was trimmed by 6 bases and J by 12 bases, leaving 21 bases between them. The CDR3 consists of 14 residues. CDR3 loop: CASSPDIAFGDQYF. CDR3 nucleotides: TGTGCCAGCAGCCCAGACATCGCATTCGGTGATCAGTACTTC.

This clonotype was observed many times. The chain uses TRBV28 and TRBJ2-1; 10 nucleotides match TRBD1. Germline V CDR1 and CDR2: MDHEN, SYDVKM. The CDR3 is made up of 15 amino acids. J lost 5 bases, V lost 4 bases, and 5 bases had no gene match. The CDR3 here is CASSSGQGGNNEQFF. The CDR3, as DNA: TGTGCCAGCAGTTCCGGACAGGGGGGTAACAATGAGCAGTTCTTC.

This clonotype was seen at least ten times. The V call is TRBV30, the J call TRBJ1-1, with 10 bases matching TRBD1. The CDR3 consists of 14 residues. Germline CDR1 and CDR2: GTSNPN and SVGIG (reference sequence). V was clipped by 2 bases and J by 3 bases; unmatched bases: 3. CDR3 loop: CAWSPGQGHTEAFF. CDR3 DNA sequence: TGTGCCTGGAGTCCGGGACAGGGGCACACTGAAGCTTTCTTT. The complete variable domain, with remaining parts taken from reference TRBV30 and TRBJ1-1, reads SQTIHQWPATLVQPVGSPLSLECTVEGTSNPNLYWYRQAAGRGLQLLFYSVGIGQISSEVPQNLSASRPQDRQFILSSKKLLLSDSGFYLCAWSPGQGHTEAFFGQGTRLTVV.

V and J are TRBV19 and TRBJ2-3, with 10 positions matching TRBD2. Germline values: CDR1 LNHDA, CDR2 SQIVND (reference sequence). CDR3 length equals 14 residues. Trimming cost V 7 bases and J 2 bases; bases outside gene matches: 3. The CDR3 sequence is CASTLAGDTDTQYF. DNA for the CDR3: TGTGCCAGTACCCTAGCGGGGGACACAGATACGCAGTATTTT.

This clonotype has more than one count but fewer than ten. This chain joins TRBV10-3 and TRBJ1-3; no clear D. Germline lookup yields CDR1 ENHRY and CDR2 SYGVKD. CDR3 size: 13 residues. V lost 6 bases and J 2 bases, leaving 8 bases between the germline ends. The CDR3 reads CAIRPGPGNTIYF. CDR3 nucleotide sequence: TGTGCCATCAGGCCAGGACCTGGAAACACCATATATTTT.

This clonotype was picked up many times. The chain is built from TRBV7-9 and TRBJ1-5; TRBD1 agrees at 7 bases. The junction had 6 bases not matched to a gene; V was cut back by 5 bases and J by 2 bases. Germline V gene lookup returns CDR1 SEHNR and CDR2 FQNEAQ (reference sequence). The CDR3 has 15 residues. The CDR3 DNA follows: TGTGCCAGCAGCACCGGGACAGTGGGCAATCAGCCCCAGCATTTT. Translation: CASSTGTVGNQPQHF. The full variable domain, its missing parts supplied by reference TRBV7-9 and TRBJ1-5, is DTGVSQNPRHKITKRGQNVTFRCDPISEHNRLYWYRQTLGQGPEFLTYFQNEAQLEKSRLLSDRFSAERPKGSFSTLEIQRTEQGDSAMYLCASSTGTVGNQPQHFGDGTRLSIL.

This clonotype was picked up many times. CDR3: CSARPRTGQVYNEQFF. For the CDR3, the DNA is TGCAGTGCTAGACCCCGGACAGGGCAGGTCTACAATGAGCAGTTCTTC. This chain connects TRBV20-1 to TRBJ2-1; 8 nucleotides align to TRBD1. The CDR3 has 16 residues. From germline, CDR1 is DFQATT and CDR2 SNEGSKA (reference sequence). The V segment lost 2 bases and the J segment 3 bases; nucleotides outside the gene matches: 9.

The genes are TRBV28 and TRBJ2-5, with 8 nucleotides matching TRBD2. The V segment lost 4 bases and the J segment 6 bases; nucleotides outside the gene matches: 7. Germline loops: CDR1 MDHEN, CDR2 SYDVKM. CDR3 length: 14 amino acids. The CDR3 loop reads CASSWVGGAKTQYF. CDR3 coding DNA: TGTGCCAGCAGTTGGGTCGGGGGGGCAAAGACCCAGTACTTC.

This sequence joins TRBV5-4 and TRBJ2-4; the D is unclear. CDR1 and CDR2 (germline): SGHNT, YYREEE (reference sequence). The CDR3 covers 12 residues. Trimming left V 4 bases short and J 4 bases short, with 6 bases between. This CDR3 reads CASSGRKNIQYF. DNA for the CDR3: TGTGCCAGCAGCGGGCGGAAAAACATTCAGTACTTC.

By frequency in the sample, this clonotype is medium-sized (0.01 to 0.1%). V and J are TRBV4-1 and TRBJ2-5; a possible D gene is TRBD2 (5 bases). Germline CDR1 reads MGHRA; CDR2 reads YSYEKL. V lost 3 bases and J lost 5, with 13 bases in between. The CDR3 is made up of 14 amino acids. The CDR3 spells CASSQNPGLETQYF. The CDR3 DNA reads TGCGCCAGCAGCCAGAACCCTGGACTGGAGACCCAGTACTTC.

This clonotype was seen many times. This chain links TRBV20-1 with TRBJ2-1; no reliable D call. The CDR3 has 14 residues. Between the trimmed V and J ends, which lost 5 bases and 0 bases, there was a span of 11 bases. Germline V gene data show CDR1 as DFQATT and CDR2 as SNEGSKA (reference sequence). CDR3 nucleotides: TGCAGTGCTCCCTTTACGAGCTCCTACAATGAGCAGTTCTTC. Encoded protein: CSAPFTSSYNEQFF.

This clonotype was observed a few times. The CDR3, as DNA: TGCGCCAGCAGCTTAGGGCCGCCTCTGGGCGAGCAGTACTTC. Translation: CASSLGPPLGEQYF. The chain joins TRBV5-1 to TRBJ2-7; D unresolved. This CDR3 is built from 14 residues. The ends were cut back, 2 bases at V and 6 bases at J, with 15 bases in the middle. In germline, CDR1 is SGHRS, CDR2 YFSETQ.

This clonotype was detected only a few times. The V and J genes are TRBV4-3 and TRBJ2-6; maybe TRBD2 (5 bases). The V end was cut by 1 base, the J end by 0 bases, with 10 bases between. There are 17 residues in the CDR3. Germline V gene lookup returns CDR1 LGHNA and CDR2 YSLEER. CDR3 loop: CASSQGTAYSGANVLTF. The CDR3 region has the DNA TGCGCCAGCAGCCAAGGGACTGCCTACTCTGGGGCCAACGTCCTGACTTTC.

This clonotype was observed a few times. This chain joins TRBV28 and TRBJ2-7; no clear D gene. The ends were cut back, 10 bases at V and 5 bases at J, with 9 bases in the middle. CDR1 is MDHEN, CDR2 SYDVKM, per germline. The CDR3 is made up of 10 amino acids. The CDR3 is CATGGNEQYF. The CDR3 coding sequence is TGTGCCACGGGTGGCAACGAGCAGTACTTC. The full variable domain, rest sourced from reference TRBV28 and TRBJ2-7, is DVKVTQSSRYLVKRTGEKVFLECVQDMDHENMFWYRQDPGLGLRLIYFSYDVKMKEKGDIPEGYSVSREKKERFSLILESASTNQTSMYLCATGGNEQYFGPGTRLTVT.

This clonotype was picked up a small number of times. V usage is TRBV11-1 and J usage is TRBJ1-6; 9 nucleotides line up with TRBD1. Per germline, CDR1 SGHAT and CDR2 FQDESV (reference sequence). V shed 5 bases, J shed 10 bases, and the junction held 6 bases outside the gene matches. CDR3 length: 14 residues. CDR3 nucleotide sequence: TGTGCCAGCAGCCGGACAGGGGAAGACTCACCCCTCCACTTT. Translation gives CASSRTGEDSPLHF.